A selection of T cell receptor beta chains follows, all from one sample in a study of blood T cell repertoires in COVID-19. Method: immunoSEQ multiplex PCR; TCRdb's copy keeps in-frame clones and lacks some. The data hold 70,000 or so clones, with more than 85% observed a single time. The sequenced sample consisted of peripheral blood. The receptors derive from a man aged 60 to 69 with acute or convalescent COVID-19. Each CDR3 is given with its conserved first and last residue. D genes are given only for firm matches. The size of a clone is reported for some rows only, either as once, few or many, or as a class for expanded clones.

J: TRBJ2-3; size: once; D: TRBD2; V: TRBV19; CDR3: CASKMGLAGDTQYF; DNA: TGTGCCAGTAAAATGGGACTAGCGGGAGATACGCAGTATTTT
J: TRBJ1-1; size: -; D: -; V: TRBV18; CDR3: CASLAGVNTEAFF; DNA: TGTGCCAGCTTAGCGGGGGTTAACACTGAAGCTTTCTTT
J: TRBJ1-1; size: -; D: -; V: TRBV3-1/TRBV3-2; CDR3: CASSPLGQGRRAEAFF; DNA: TGTGCCAGCAGCCCCTTAGGGCAAGGGAGGAGGGCTGAAGCTTTCTTT
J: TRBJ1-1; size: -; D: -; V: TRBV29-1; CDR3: CSVAQQGGFTEAFF; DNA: TGCAGCGTTGCACAACAGGGAGGGTTCACTGAAGCTTTCTTT
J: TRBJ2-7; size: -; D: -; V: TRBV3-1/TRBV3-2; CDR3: CASRKTASYEQYF; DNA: TGTGCCAGCAGGAAGACAGCTTCCTACGAGCAGTACTTC
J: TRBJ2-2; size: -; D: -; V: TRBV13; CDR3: CASSLGLRGPGELFF; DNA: TGTGCCAGCAGCTTAGGCCTAAGAGGGCCCGGGGAGCTGTTTTTT
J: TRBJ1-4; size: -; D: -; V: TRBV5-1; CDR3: CASSSGRANEKLFF; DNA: TGCGCCAGCAGCTCGGGAAGGGCTAATGAAAAACTGTTTTTT
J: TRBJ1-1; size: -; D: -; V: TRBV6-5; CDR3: CASSLGQNTEAFF; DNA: TGTGCCAGCTCCCTGGGACAGAACACTGAAGCTTTCTTT
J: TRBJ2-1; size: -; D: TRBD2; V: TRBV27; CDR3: CASSSSGRAWDEQFF; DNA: TGTGCCAGCAGCTCTAGCGGGAGGGCCTGGGATGAGCAGTTCTTC
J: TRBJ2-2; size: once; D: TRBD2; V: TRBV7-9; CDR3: CASSRLAGGAGELFF; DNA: TGTGCCAGCAGCCGACTAGCGGGAGGGGCCGGGGAGCTGTTTTTT
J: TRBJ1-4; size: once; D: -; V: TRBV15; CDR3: CATSDRMGTNEKLFF; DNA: TGTGCCACCAGCGACAGGATGGGAACTAATGAAAAACTGTTTTTT
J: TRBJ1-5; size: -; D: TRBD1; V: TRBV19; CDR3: CASSIDKFGQVSNQPQHF; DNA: TGTGCCAGTAGTATAGACAAATTTGGACAGGTCAGCAATCAGCCCCAGCATTTT
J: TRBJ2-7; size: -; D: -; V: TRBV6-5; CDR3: CASSYLRGGSAYEQYF; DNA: TGTGCCAGCAGTTACTTGAGGGGGGGATCCGCCTACGAGCAGTACTTC
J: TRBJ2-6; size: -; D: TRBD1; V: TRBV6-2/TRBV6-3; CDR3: CASSAVGRGSGANVLTF; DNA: TGTGCCAGCAGTGCAGTGGGCAGGGGGTCTGGGGCCAACGTCCTGACTTTC
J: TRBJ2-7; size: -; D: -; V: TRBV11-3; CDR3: CASSKGGAYEQYF; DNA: TGTGCCAGCAGCAAGGGTGGGGCTTACGAGCAGTACTTC
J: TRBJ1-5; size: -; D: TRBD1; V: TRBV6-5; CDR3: CASRGQGGNQPQHF; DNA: TGTGCCAGCAGGGGACAGGGGGGCAATCAGCCCCAGCATTTT
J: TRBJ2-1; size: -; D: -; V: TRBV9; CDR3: CASSVVVGEGVGEQFF; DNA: TGTGCCAGCAGCGTAGTCGTGGGAGAGGGTGTGGGTGAGCAGTTCTTC
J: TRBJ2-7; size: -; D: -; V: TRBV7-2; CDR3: CASSATAAYEQYF; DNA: TGTGCCAGCAGCGCGACTGCAGCCTACGAGCAGTACTTC
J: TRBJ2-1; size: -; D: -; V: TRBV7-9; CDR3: CASSLAIGQIKQFF; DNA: TGTGCCAGCAGCTTAGCTATCGGTCAAATAAAGCAGTTCTTC
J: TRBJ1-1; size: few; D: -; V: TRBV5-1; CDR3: CASSLTGGNTEAFF; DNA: TGCGCCAGCAGCTTGACGGGAGGGAACACTGAAGCTTTCTTT
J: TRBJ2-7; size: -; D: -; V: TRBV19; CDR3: CASSIDRETGEQYF; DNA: TGTGCCAGTAGTATAGATCGGGAGACGGGCGAGCAGTACTTC
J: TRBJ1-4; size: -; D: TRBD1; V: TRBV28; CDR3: CATKGARTNEKLFF; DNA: TGTGCCACCAAGGGGGCGCGGACTAATGAAAAACTGTTTTTT
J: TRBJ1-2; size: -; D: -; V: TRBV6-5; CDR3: CASTRSPNYGYTF; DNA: TGTGCCAGCACCAGGTCACCTAACTATGGCTACACCTTC
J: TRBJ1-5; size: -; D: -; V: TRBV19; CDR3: CASSTRTANQPQHF; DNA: TGTGCCAGTAGTACCCGGACAGCTAATCAGCCCCAGCATTTT
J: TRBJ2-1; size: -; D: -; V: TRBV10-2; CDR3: CASSGSSRELLNEQFF; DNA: TGCGCCAGCTCGGGCTCTAGTCGGGAGTTGCTGAATGAGCAGTTCTTC
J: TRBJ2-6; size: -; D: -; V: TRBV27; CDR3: CASSYSSGANVLTF; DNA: TGTGCCAGCAGTTACAGCTCTGGGGCCAACGTCCTGACTTTC
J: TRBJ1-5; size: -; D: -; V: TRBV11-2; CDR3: CASSPAGNQPQHF; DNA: TGTGCCAGCAGCCCGGCGGGGAATCAGCCCCAGCATTTT
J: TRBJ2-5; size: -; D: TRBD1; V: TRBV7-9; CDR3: CASSTGQGLQETQYF; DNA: TGTGCCAGCAGCACTGGACAGGGCCTCCAAGAGACCCAGTACTTC